This is a list of T cell receptor beta chains from one sample in a study of CD8 T cells in ankylosing spondylitis. TCRdb itself ran the 5' RACE reads through MiXCR, one entry per CDR3 protein. The sample consists of around 340,000 distinct CDR3 sequences, approximately 14% of them appearing once. The specimen was blood, either unsorted or a sorted T cell fraction (not recorded which). The receptors were gathered from a male donor with ankylosing spondylitis or in good health (not recorded which). CDR3s include the opening cysteine and the closing phenylalanine or tryptophan. A D gene is named only where the DNA matches it firmly. Rows may omit the clone size; those that give it use once, few, many or a size class.

J gene: TRBJ2-1
V gene: TRBV10-2
clone size: .
D gene: TRBD2
CDR3 protein: CASSEGLAGDYNEQFF
CDR3 DNA: TGCGCCAGCAGTGAGGGACTAGCGGGAGACTACAATGAGCAGTTCTTC

J gene: TRBJ1-3
V gene: TRBV6-1
clone size: .
D gene: TRBD1
CDR3 protein: CASSKDRAGNTIYF
CDR3 DNA: TGTGCCAGCAGTAAGGACAGGGCTGGAAACACCATATATTTT

J gene: TRBJ2-1
V gene: TRBV7-2
clone size: .
D gene: TRBD2
CDR3 protein: CASSSSGGAPNEQFF
CDR3 DNA: TGTGCCAGCAGCAGTAGCGGGGGGGCGCCAAATGAGCAGTTCTTC

J gene: TRBJ1-5
V gene: TRBV2
clone size: .
D gene: .
CDR3 protein: CASTGGRGGNQPQHF
CDR3 DNA: TGTGCTTCTACCGGGGGGCGCGGAGGCAATCAGCCCCAGCATTTT

J gene: TRBJ2-1
V gene: TRBV4-2
clone size: few
D gene: TRBD2
CDR3 protein: CASSRGLVRNEQFF
CDR3 DNA: TGTGCCAGCAGCCGCGGACTAGTACGGAATGAGCAGTTCTTC

J gene: TRBJ1-2
V gene: TRBV4-1
clone size: few
D gene: .
CDR3 protein: CASSQDVSRNYGYTF
CDR3 DNA: TGCGCCAGCAGCCAAGATGTAAGCAGGAACTATGGCTACACCTTC

J gene: TRBJ2-3
V gene: TRBV3-1
clone size: few
D gene: TRBD1
CDR3 protein: CASSLRLTGAGTDTQYF
CDR3 DNA: TGTGCCAGCAGCCTGCGATTAACAGGGGCTGGCACAGATACGCAGTATTTT

J gene: TRBJ1-6
V gene: TRBV4-1
clone size: .
D gene: .
CDR3 protein: CASSQEEGVDSPLHF
CDR3 DNA: TGCGCCAGCAGCCAAGAGGAGGGGGTAGATTCACCCCTCCACTTT

J gene: TRBJ2-2
V gene: TRBV10-3
clone size: many
D gene: TRBD2
CDR3 protein: CSAGAGGNTGELFF
CDR3 DNA: TGTTCCGCCGGGGCGGGGGGAAACACCGGGGAGCTGTTTTTT

J gene: TRBJ1-6
V gene: TRBV20-1
clone size: few
D gene: .
CDR3 protein: CSARDQRLSINSPLHF
CDR3 DNA: TGCAGTGCTAGAGATCAGAGACTTTCGATTAATTCACCCCTCCACTTT

J gene: TRBJ1-2
V gene: TRBV5-1
clone size: .
D gene: .
CDR3 protein: CASSLVSGGEGYTF
CDR3 DNA: TGCGCCAGCAGCTTAGTATCCGGGGGCGAGGGCTACACCTTC

J gene: TRBJ1-4
V gene: TRBV29-1
clone size: few
D gene: .
CDR3 protein: CSANGSNEKLFF
CDR3 DNA: TGCAGCGCCAACGGTAGCAATGAAAAACTGTTTTTT

J gene: TRBJ2-1
V gene: TRBV12-5
clone size: few
D gene: .
CDR3 protein: CASGQRGATMGQAEQFF
CDR3 DNA: TGTGCTAGTGGCCAAAGGGGGGCCACCATGGGTCAGGCTGAGCAGTTCTTC

J gene: TRBJ2-6
V gene: TRBV3-1
clone size: once
D gene: .
CDR3 protein: CASSGGANVLTF
CDR3 DNA: TGTGCCAGCAGCGGGGGGGCCAACGTCCTGACTTTC

J gene: TRBJ2-5
V gene: TRBV5-1
clone size: .
D gene: .
CDR3 protein: CASSLGSAGETQYF
CDR3 DNA: TGCGCCAGCAGCTTGGGTTCCGCAGGGGAGACCCAGTACTTC

J gene: TRBJ2-7
V gene: TRBV11-2
clone size: .
D gene: TRBD1
CDR3 protein: CASSSRGTGGDEQYF
CDR3 DNA: TGTGCCAGCAGCTCAAGGGGCACAGGGGGCGACGAGCAGTACTTC

J gene: TRBJ1-1
V gene: TRBV11-2
clone size: .
D gene: .
CDR3 protein: CASSLGMRDTEAFF
CDR3 DNA: TGTGCCAGCAGCTTAGGAATGAGGGACACTGAAGCTTTCTTT

J gene: TRBJ2-7
V gene: TRBV29-1
clone size: .
D gene: TRBD1
CDR3 protein: CSVEDRATAHEQYF
CDR3 DNA: TGCAGCGTCGAGGACAGGGCAACTGCCCACGAGCAGTACTTC

J gene: TRBJ2-4
V gene: TRBV29-1
clone size: few
D gene: .
CDR3 protein: CSVKYAKNIQYF
CDR3 DNA: TGCAGCGTTAAATACGCCAAAAACATTCAGTACTTC

J gene: TRBJ2-3
V gene: TRBV20-1
clone size: few
D gene: TRBD2
CDR3 protein: CSARDRLAAADTQYF
CDR3 DNA: TGCAGTGCTAGAGATCGTCTAGCGGCCGCAGATACGCAGTATTTT

J gene: TRBJ2-1
V gene: TRBV19
clone size: .
D gene: TRBD2
CDR3 protein: CASSKPGLAGDEQFF
CDR3 DNA: TGTGCCAGTAGTAAGCCGGGACTAGCGGGCGATGAGCAGTTCTTC

J gene: TRBJ2-2
V gene: TRBV5-1
clone size: .
D gene: TRBD2
CDR3 protein: CASLPTAGAGELFF
CDR3 DNA: TGCGCCAGCCTACCCACCGCGGGGGCCGGGGAGCTGTTTTTT

J gene: TRBJ2-6
V gene: TRBV5-1
clone size: .
D gene: .
CDR3 protein: CASSYENAPRGANVLTF
CDR3 DNA: TGCGCCAGCAGCTACGAAAACGCCCCGAGGGGGGCCAACGTCCTGACTTTC

J gene: TRBJ2-3
V gene: TRBV10-1
clone size: few
D gene: TRBD2
CDR3 protein: CASHTSGDITDTQYF
CDR3 DNA: TGCGCCAGCCATACTAGCGGGGATATCACAGATACGCAGTATTTT

J gene: TRBJ2-2
V gene: TRBV14
clone size: .
D gene: .
CDR3 protein: CASSQRYTGELFF
CDR3 DNA: TGTGCCAGCAGCCAAAGGTACACCGGGGAGCTGTTTTTT

J gene: TRBJ1-1
V gene: TRBV20-1
clone size: .
D gene: .
CDR3 protein: CSARGGGSLNTEAFF
CDR3 DNA: TGCAGTGCTAGAGGGGGTGGCAGCTTGAACACTGAAGCTTTCTTT

J gene: TRBJ1-2
V gene: TRBV12-5
clone size: .
D gene: .
CDR3 protein: CASGSYPDSGEGYTF
CDR3 DNA: TGTGCTAGTGGTTCCTACCCGGACAGTGGCGAAGGCTACACCTTC

J gene: TRBJ2-7
V gene: TRBV6-5
clone size: few
D gene: .
CDR3 protein: CASSYSRAGGYEQYF
CDR3 DNA: TGTGCCAGCAGTTACTCGAGGGCCGGGGGCTACGAGCAGTACTTC

J gene: TRBJ1-1
V gene: TRBV12-3/TRBV12-4
clone size: many
D gene: .
CDR3 protein: CASSFSGQNTEAFF
CDR3 DNA: TGTGCCAGCAGTTTCTCGGGACAGAACACTGAAGCTTTCTTT

J gene: TRBJ2-2
V gene: TRBV27
clone size: few
D gene: TRBD2
CDR3 protein: CASSSGTSGSDSGELFF
CDR3 DNA: TGTGCCAGCAGTTCCGGGACTAGCGGGAGTGACAGCGGGGAGCTGTTTTTT

J gene: TRBJ2-5
V gene: TRBV6-2/TRBV6-3
clone size: .
D gene: TRBD1
CDR3 protein: CASSPDRTQETQYF
CDR3 DNA: TGTGCCAGCAGTCCGGACAGGACGCAAGAGACCCAGTACTTC

J gene: TRBJ2-1
V gene: TRBV20-1
clone size: few
D gene: TRBD2
CDR3 protein: CSASSGGGNEQFF
CDR3 DNA: TGCAGTGCTAGCAGCGGGGGAGGCAATGAGCAGTTCTTC

J gene: TRBJ2-3
V gene: TRBV5-1
clone size: .
D gene: TRBD2
CDR3 protein: CASSLRLAGYPDTQYF
CDR3 DNA: TGCGCCAGCAGCTTAAGACTAGCGGGATACCCAGATACGCAGTATTTT

J gene: TRBJ2-5
V gene: TRBV4-2
clone size: .
D gene: TRBD2
CDR3 protein: CASSTSSGVDETQYF
CDR3 DNA: TGTGCCAGCAGTACTAGTAGCGGGGTGGACGAGACCCAGTACTTC

J gene: TRBJ2-2
V gene: TRBV9
clone size: few
D gene: TRBD1
CDR3 protein: CASSATGTGRNTGELFF
CDR3 DNA: TGTGCCAGCAGCGCCACCGGGACAGGGAGGAACACCGGGGAGCTGTTTTTT

J gene: TRBJ2-3
V gene: TRBV11-2
clone size: few
D gene: TRBD2
CDR3 protein: CASSYHGLAGTSTDTQYF
CDR3 DNA: TGTGCCAGCAGCTACCATGGACTAGCGGGAACTAGCACAGATACGCAGTATTTT

J gene: TRBJ1-4
V gene: TRBV7-9
clone size: .
D gene: TRBD1
CDR3 protein: CASSAGTAVNEKLFF
CDR3 DNA: TGTGCCAGCAGTGCCGGGACAGCCGTTAATGAAAAACTGTTTTTT

J gene: TRBJ2-1
V gene: TRBV29-1
clone size: many
D gene: .
CDR3 protein: CSVVTGTMIRNEQFF
CDR3 DNA: TGCAGCGTGGTAACCGGGACCATGATTCGGAATGAGCAGTTCTTC

J gene: TRBJ2-7
V gene: TRBV5-1
clone size: .
D gene: .
CDR3 protein: CASSLANRGGDEQYF
CDR3 DNA: TGCGCCAGCAGCTTGGCCAACAGGGGAGGCGACGAGCAGTACTTC

J gene: TRBJ2-1
V gene: TRBV5-1
clone size: few
D gene: TRBD2
CDR3 protein: CASSLEAGVFYNEQFF
CDR3 DNA: TGCGCCAGCAGCTTGGAGGCGGGAGTTTTCTACAATGAGCAGTTCTTC

J gene: TRBJ1-1
V gene: TRBV11-2
clone size: many
D gene: .
CDR3 protein: CASSFLSRDTDTEAFF
CDR3 DNA: TGTGCCAGCAGCTTTCTTTCCCGGGACACCGACACTGAAGCTTTCTTT

J gene: TRBJ1-1
V gene: TRBV12-3/TRBV12-4
clone size: few
D gene: .
CDR3 protein: CASSLTGGEAFF
CDR3 DNA: TGTGCCAGCAGCCTTACCGGGGGTGAAGCTTTCTTT

J gene: TRBJ2-3
V gene: TRBV20-1
clone size: many
D gene: .
CDR3 protein: CSARGGTDTQYF
CDR3 DNA: TGCAGTGCTAGGGGGGGTACAGATACGCAGTATTTT

J gene: TRBJ2-7
V gene: TRBV3-1
clone size: few
D gene: .
CDR3 protein: CASSQDALTLGQQYF
CDR3 DNA: TGTGCCAGCAGCCAAGATGCTTTAACCTTAGGTCAGCAGTACTTC

J gene: TRBJ2-1
V gene: TRBV6-1
clone size: few
D gene: .
CDR3 protein: CASSVRAGSYNEQFF
CDR3 DNA: TGTGCCAGCAGTGTTCGGGCGGGATCCTACAATGAGCAGTTCTTC

J gene: TRBJ2-2
V gene: TRBV7-2
clone size: few
D gene: TRBD2
CDR3 protein: CASTLLAGNTGELFF
CDR3 DNA: TGTGCCAGCACCTTACTAGCGGGGAACACCGGGGAGCTGTTTTTT

J gene: TRBJ2-3
V gene: TRBV20-1
clone size: few
D gene: .
CDR3 protein: CSAAGDRTDTQYF
CDR3 DNA: TGCAGTGCCGCGGGTGACCGCACAGATACGCAGTATTTT

J gene: TRBJ1-6
V gene: TRBV20-1
clone size: .
D gene: TRBD1
CDR3 protein: CSAPTGGNSPLHF
CDR3 DNA: TGCAGTGCTCCTACAGGGGGCAACTCACCCCTCCACTTT

J gene: TRBJ1-1
V gene: TRBV12-3/TRBV12-4
clone size: few
D gene: .
CDR3 protein: CASSPFGNTEAFF
CDR3 DNA: TGTGCCAGCAGCCCCTTCGGGAACACTGAAGCTTTCTTT

J gene: TRBJ1-1
V gene: TRBV5-1
clone size: .
D gene: TRBD1
CDR3 protein: CASILGTGTGDTEAFF
CDR3 DNA: TGCGCCAGCATTCTGGGGACCGGGACAGGGGACACTGAAGCTTTCTTT

J gene: TRBJ1-6
V gene: TRBV20-1
clone size: .
D gene: TRBD1
CDR3 protein: CSASNDGDSGSYNSPLHF
CDR3 DNA: TGCAGTGCTAGCAATGATGGGGACAGTGGCTCCTATAATTCACCCCTCCACTTT

J gene: TRBJ2-6
V gene: TRBV30
clone size: few
D gene: TRBD1
CDR3 protein: CAWREDRARASRANVLTF
CDR3 DNA: TGTGCCTGGAGGGAAGACAGGGCTAGGGCCAGCCGGGCCAACGTCCTGACTTTC

J gene: TRBJ1-5
V gene: TRBV12-3/TRBV12-4
clone size: many
D gene: .
CDR3 protein: CASSLVEGQPQHF
CDR3 DNA: TGTGCCAGCAGTTTGGTGGAGGGGCAGCCCCAGCATTTT

J gene: TRBJ2-3
V gene: TRBV6-1
clone size: .
D gene: TRBD2
CDR3 protein: CASRRVSGGAEGTDTQYF
CDR3 DNA: TGTGCCAGCAGGAGGGTTAGCGGGGGGGCCGAGGGCACAGATACGCAGTATTTT